This is a list of T cell receptor beta chains from one sample in a study of identical twins. TCRdb re-called the 5' RACE reads with MiXCR, one entry per CDR3 protein. The table shows 450,000 or so distinct CDR3 sequences, with 14% occurring only once. These data were likewise used in another study, on yellow fever vaccine responses in identical twins.

The source material was CD4+ T cells sorted from blood. Source of these receptors: a woman younger than 35 in good health. Both conserved end residues are part of each CDR3. A D gene is named only where the DNA matches it firmly. Size tells how often a clone was seen (once, few, many) or the class of an expanded clone, and some rows leave it out.

few TRBD1 TRBJ2-1 TRBV10-3 TGTGCCATCAGGGGGACAGGGGTCAATGAGCAGTTCTTC CAIRGTGVNEQFF
few - TRBJ2-7 TRBV18 TGTGCCAGCTCACCCCAGGGGCGTCTGGAGTACGAGCAGTACTTC CASSPQGRLEYEQYF
- TRBD2 TRBJ2-1 TRBV7-2 TGTGCCAGCAGCCTTATAGCGGGAGACTCCTACAATGAGCAGTTCTTC CASSLIAGDSYNEQFF
- TRBD1 TRBJ2-3 TRBV24-1 TGTGCCACCGAGGGACAGGACACAGATACGCAGTATTTT CATEGQDTDTQYF
few - TRBJ2-3 TRBV29-1 TGCAGCGTTGAAGGGACAGCGGGACGAGACACAGATACGCAGTATTTT CSVEGTAGRDTDTQYF
- - TRBJ1-5 TRBV19 TGTGCCAGTAGTGGACAGATCTTCAATCAGCCCCAGCATTTT CASSGQIFNQPQHF
few TRBD2 TRBJ2-1 TRBV5-1 TGCGCCAGCAGCCTAACCGGGACTAGCGGGAGCTCCTACAATGAGCAGTTCTTC CASSLTGTSGSSYNEQFF
- TRBD2 TRBJ2-4 TRBV15 TGTGCCACCAGCAGAGTGACTAGCGGGGGGGACATTCAGTACTTC CATSRVTSGGDIQYF
few - TRBJ2-7 TRBV5-1 TGCGCCAGCAGCTTGAGCAGGGGTAACTACGAGCAGTACTTC CASSLSRGNYEQYF
- - TRBJ2-2 TRBV7-8 TGTGCCAGCAGCCCCGACCATGGCACCGGGGAGCTGTTTTTT CASSPDHGTGELFF
few TRBD2 TRBJ2-1 TRBV11-2 TGTGCCAGCAGCTTAGAAGGGACTAGCGCCACCTACAATGAGCAGTTCTTC CASSLEGTSATYNEQFF
- TRBD1 TRBJ1-1 TRBV20-1 TGCAGTGCTAGAGATTCCCGGACAGGGGTTGAAGCTTTCTTT CSARDSRTGVEAFF
few - TRBJ2-7 TRBV7-9 TGTGCCAGCAGCTCCCTTCTCGGCAGGGCCCCCTACGAGCAGTACTTC CASSSLLGRAPYEQYF
few - TRBJ2-1 TRBV5-8 TGTGCCAGCAGCCTCCCACAGAGGAAAGGCTTCAATGAGCAGTTCTTC CASSLPQRKGFNEQFF
few - TRBJ1-2 TRBV20-1 TGCAGTGCCCCTCGGGGGAGCCTTTATGGCTACACCTTC CSAPRGSLYGYTF
- - TRBJ2-5 TRBV7-9 TGTGCCAGCAGCTTACCATCGGGGGCCCGGGAGACCCAGTACTTC CASSLPSGARETQYF
- TRBD2 TRBJ2-3 TRBV11-2 TGTGCCAGCAGCCCAGGACTAGCGGGGTTACCGGGCACAGATACGCAGTATTTT CASSPGLAGLPGTDTQYF
few - TRBJ2-3 TRBV7-9 TGTGCCAGCAGCTTCGGGACAAAATCTGGGACGCAGTATTTT CASSFGTKSGTQYF
- TRBD1 TRBJ2-3 TRBV18 TGTGCCAGCTCACCCCTCGGACAGGCCCGTTTGAGCACAGATACGCAGTATTTT CASSPLGQARLSTDTQYF
- TRBD1 TRBJ1-2 TRBV28 TGTGCCAGCAGAAACCAGGGGGGACCTTTCGAAGGCTACACCTTC CASRNQGGPFEGYTF
- TRBD1 TRBJ1-4 TRBV7-8 TGTGCCAGCAGCCCAAGAACAGGGGTAGGAGTTTTGGAAAAACTGTTTTTT CASSPRTGVGVLEKLFF
few - TRBJ1-1 TRBV7-8 TGTGCCAGCAGCTTATCGTCGGGACATATCATCGTTGGAGCTTTCTTT CASSLSSGHIIVGAFF
few - TRBJ2-3 TRBV2 TGTGCCAGCAGTGAAGGTTCCTATACAGATACGCAGTATTTT CASSEGSYTDTQYF
few - TRBJ2-1 TRBV6-2/TRBV6-3 TGTGCCAGTACTGACCAAAGCTCCTACAATGAGCAGTTCTTC CASTDQSSYNEQFF
- - TRBJ2-2 TRBV11-1 TGTGCCAGCAGCTTAATGGGGGCAGGCGGCACCGGGGAGCTGTTTTTT CASSLMGAGGTGELFF
few - TRBJ2-2 TRBV5-1 TGCGCCAGCAGCTTGGAGGGGACGTCTGGCGGGGAGCTGTTTTTT CASSLEGTSGGELFF
- TRBD1 TRBJ2-7 TRBV12-3/TRBV12-4 TGTGCCAGCAGAAAGACAGGGAGTGGTTTGGACGAGCAGTACTTC CASRKTGSGLDEQYF
- - TRBJ2-6 TRBV12-3/TRBV12-4 TGTGCCAGCAGCGCCCGGAGCTCTGGGGCCAACGTCCTGACTTTC CASSARSSGANVLTF
once - TRBJ2-5 TRBV7-6 TGTGCCAACAGCGCCGGAAACCAAGAGACCCAGTACTTC CANSAGNQETQYF
- - TRBJ2-2 TRBV7-2 TGTGCCAGCAGCAGCCGCCCCGGTACGACCGGGGAGCTGTTTTTT CASSSRPGTTGELFF
many TRBD2 TRBJ2-1 TRBV12-3/TRBV12-4 TGTGCCAGCTTTATGCGGGGGGGGAAAAATGAGCAGTTCTTC CASFMRGGKNEQFF
- TRBD2 TRBJ2-2 TRBV12-3/TRBV12-4 TGTGCCAGCAGCCGAGCTAGCGGGGGGGCAGGCACCGGGGAGCTGTTTTTT CASSRASGGAGTGELFF
few TRBD2 TRBJ2-1 TRBV28 TGTGCCAGCAGTTTATCGGGGACTAGCGGAAACAATGAGCAGTTCTTC CASSLSGTSGNNEQFF
- TRBD1 TRBJ2-3 TRBV25-1 TGTGCCATCCGAGGGACAGGGTCATCAGATACGCAGTATTTT CAIRGTGSSDTQYF
few - TRBJ2-2 TRBV1 TGCACCAGCAATCAGATCCGGGACAGGGTCACCGGGGAGCTGTTTTTT CTSNQIRDRVTGELFF
many TRBD2 TRBJ2-3 TRBV25-1 TGTGCCAGCAGTGAATATGGCGGGGGGAACTCAGATACGCAGTATTTT CASSEYGGGNSDTQYF
- TRBD2 TRBJ2-1 TRBV24-1 TGTGCCACCAGTGATTTTCCTAGCGGGGGGTCGAGCTCCTACAATGAGCAGTTCTTC CATSDFPSGGSSSYNEQFF
- TRBD1 TRBJ1-1 TRBV19 TGTGCCAGTAGTATCGACAGGGGCCGGAACACTGAAGCTTTCTTT CASSIDRGRNTEAFF
many TRBD2 TRBJ2-7 TRBV4-3 TGCGCCAGCAGCCAAGATAGCGGGAGGGCCCGGGAGCAGTACTTC CASSQDSGRAREQYF
- - TRBJ2-7 TRBV6-1 TGTGCCAGCGGACGGGACAACTCCTACGAGCAGTACTTC CASGRDNSYEQYF
few TRBD2 TRBJ2-3 TRBV4-2 TGTGCCAGCAGCCAAGAAGGGAGTTGGGCTAGCGGGAGCCAAGATCATAATACGCAGTATTTT CASSQEGSWASGSQDHNTQYF
many - TRBJ1-2 TRBV20-1 TGCAGTGCCGGTCGGGGGGCGCGAGGCTACACCTTC CSAGRGARGYTF
many - TRBJ2-5 TRBV20-1 TGCAGTGCTATTGCCCAGAGGGTTAAAGAGACCCAGTACTTC CSAIAQRVKETQYF
many - TRBJ1-1 TRBV7-8 TGTGCCAGCAGCTCCTATGGGATCCAGCACACTGAAGCTTTCTTT CASSSYGIQHTEAFF
- - TRBJ2-7 TRBV30 TGTGCCTGGAGTGAACGGGGCCACGAGCAGTACTTC CAWSERGHEQYF
few TRBD2 TRBJ2-5 TRBV12-3/TRBV12-4 TGTGCCAGCAGTTTAGAGAGGGACTATGGGGAGACCCAGTACTTC CASSLERDYGETQYF